The source of this T cell receptor (beta chain) is a study of lymphopenia after photon versus proton radiotherapy. The study, taken as a whole, reports: Post-nadir TCR diversity decline inversely tracked overall survival among those who died. Proton therapy kept repertoires fairly stable, unlike photons, which gained effector/memory cells. Authors raise, but do not show, better survival with proton therapy. Post-nadir diversity loss with photons came from oligoclonal expansion, particularly CD8+ Temra cells.

Germline V gene data show CDR1 as SGHRS and CDR2 as YFSETQ. Trimming cost V 4 bases and J 3 bases, with 14 bases left between them. The CDR3 runs to 15 residues. With respect to this clone: The antigen is unknown.

TCRdb's table, derived via immunoSEQ multiplex PCR, lists solely in-frame clones and lacks some. The sample records tens of thousands of clones, 85% being singletons. The specimen was peripheral blood, collected from a patient treated with photon-based radiotherapy. This rearrangement joins TRBV5-1 to TRBJ2-1, with D perhaps matching TRBD2 (6 bases). This clonotype was sampled from a man aged 35-49 years with gastric cancer. CDR3 sequence: CASSPAGGLYNEQFF. In DNA form, the CDR3 reads TGCGCCAGCAGCCCGGCCGGGGGTCTCTACAATGAGCAGTTCTTC. The full variable domain, its missing parts supplied by reference TRBV5-1 and TRBJ2-1, is KAGVTQTPRYLIKTRGQQVTLSCSPISGHRSVSWYQQTPGQGLQFLFEYFSETQRNKGNFPGRFSGRQFSNSRSEMNVSTLELGDSALYLCASSPAGGLYNEQFFGPGTRLTVL.